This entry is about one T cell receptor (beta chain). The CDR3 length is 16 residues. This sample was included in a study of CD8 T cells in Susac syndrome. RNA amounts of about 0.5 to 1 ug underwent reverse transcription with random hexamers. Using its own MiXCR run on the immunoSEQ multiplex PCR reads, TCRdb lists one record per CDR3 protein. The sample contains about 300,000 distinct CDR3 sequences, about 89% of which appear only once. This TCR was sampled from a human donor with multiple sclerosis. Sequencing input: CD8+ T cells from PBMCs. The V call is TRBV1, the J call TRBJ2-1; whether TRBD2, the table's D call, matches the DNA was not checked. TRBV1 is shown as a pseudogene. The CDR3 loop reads CTSSQDQRESGNEQFF. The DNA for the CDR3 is TGCACCAGCAGCCAAGACCAACGGGAGAGCGGCAATGAGCAGTTCTTC.